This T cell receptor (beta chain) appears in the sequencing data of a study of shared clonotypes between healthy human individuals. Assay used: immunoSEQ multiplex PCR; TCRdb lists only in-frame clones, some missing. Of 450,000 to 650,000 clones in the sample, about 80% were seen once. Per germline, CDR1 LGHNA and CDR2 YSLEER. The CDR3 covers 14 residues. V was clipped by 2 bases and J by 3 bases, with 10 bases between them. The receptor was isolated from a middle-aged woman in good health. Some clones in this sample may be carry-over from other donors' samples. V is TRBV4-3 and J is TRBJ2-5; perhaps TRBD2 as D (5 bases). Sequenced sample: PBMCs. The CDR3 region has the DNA TGCGCCAGCAGCCAACAAACAGCGGAAGAGACCCAGTACTTC. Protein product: CASSQQTAEETQYF.